This T cell receptor beta chain emerged from a study of T cell repertoires in cytomegalovirus infection. TCRdb reanalysed the reads using MiXCR and keeps one entry per CDR3 protein. The sample records 200,000 or so distinct CDR3 sequences, approximately 28% being singletons. Turning to this clonotype: Its antigen is undetermined.

This CDR3 spans 12 amino acids. Trimming removed 10 bases from V and 9 bases from J; junction bases left unmatched: 8. Germline V gives CDR1 LNHDA, CDR2 SQIVND (reference sequence). General study findings and limits: Ex vivo, HLA-C-restricted CMV-specific TCR beta clonotypes prevailed over the rest of the response.

Sequenced input: PBMCs. The chain has TRBV19 and TRBJ1-5, with 8 bases fitting TRBD1. The receptor was isolated from a human donor in good health (CMV status not recorded). Some clones in this sample may be carry-over from other donors' samples. CDR3 sequence: CATNRGSRPQHF. Written as DNA, the CDR3 is TGTGCCACCAACAGGGGGTCTCGGCCCCAGCATTTT.